The entry below gives a single TCR beta chain sequence along with its context. Original data processing: Reference gene primers were amplified, and this amplification served to estimate nucleated cell counts. The method was immunoSEQ multiplex PCR; TCRdb's version includes in-frame clones alone and lacks a portion of them. V, J and clone size derive from that table, while D and trimming were established from the DNA sequence. The sample records 180,000 or so clones, roughly 89% being singletons. The CDR3 is made up of 15 amino acids. The junction had 1 base not matched to a gene; V was cut back by 4 bases and J by 0 bases. Per the germline V gene, CDR1 is MNHEY and CDR2 is SVGAGI. This sample is drawn from a study of blood T cell repertoires in COVID-19. Study overall: The cDNA or gDNA used as material had been derived from T cells, B-cell-depleted T cells, or PBMCs.

The sequencing sample was made of peripheral blood. This chain uses TRBV6-5 with TRBJ2-5, with 11 bases fitting TRBD2. The receptor's source is a man in his late teens or twenties with active or convalescent COVID-19. In DNA form, the CDR3 reads TGTGCCAGCAGTTCTAGCGGGGGGTACCAAGAGACCCAGTACTTC. This gives the protein CASSSSGGYQETQYF.